Given below is one T cell receptor (beta chain) in context. This table comes from immunoSEQ multiplex PCR, and its TCRdb copy is limited to in-frame clones, with some not included. The profile covers approximately 180,000 clones, with 90% appearing a single time and 0.45% to 0.65% taken by the ten largest. The record originates from a study of blood T cell repertoires in COVID-19. Background on the study: Some COVID-19 samples were acute and others convalescent; all came from the United States, Italy and Spain.

Sequenced material: peripheral blood. The TCR originated in a man aged 50-59 years with acute or convalescent COVID-19.

The CDR3 is CASSYSRQTYEQYV. CDR3 in DNA: TGTGCCAGCAGTTACTCGAGACAGACCTACGAGCAGTACGTC. The chain is built from TRBV6-2 or TRBV6-3 and TRBJ2-7; D is perhaps TRBD1 (5 bases). CDR3 length: 14 amino acids. The V gene's germline CDR1 is MNHEY and CDR2 SVGEGT. V was clipped by 0 bases and J by 2 bases, with 8 bases between them.